The 4 T cell receptor beta chains presented below share a single source sample, sequenced in a study of blood T cell repertoires in COVID-19. Sequenced by immunoSEQ multiplex PCR; TCRdb stores in-frame clones only, minus some. This sample has 400,000 to 450,000 clones; roughly 90% occur once, and the top ten carry roughly 1.6%. The sample comprised peripheral blood. The receptor set was obtained from a woman between 35 and 50 years old with COVID-19, enrolled during active disease.

V is TRBV5-8 and J is TRBJ1-5; D not resolved. Trimming removed 4 bases at V and 11 bases at J, with 10 bases between. The germline V gene encodes CDR1 SGHTS and CDR2 YDEGEE. The CDR3 covers 11 residues. CDR3 in amino acids: CASSLRSTQHF. CDR3 DNA: TGTGCCAGCAGCCTGCGGTCGACCCAGCATTTT.

V gene TRBV28 combines with J gene TRBJ2-1; D not certain. The germline V gene encodes CDR1 MDHEN and CDR2 SYDVKM. V shed 2 bases and J shed 5 bases, with 13 bases lying between them. There are 15 residues in the CDR3. The CDR3 is CASSLRGWLDNEQFF. The CDR3 nucleotides read TGTGCCAGCAGTTTACGAGGATGGCTAGACAATGAGCAGTTCTTC.

The chain is built from TRBV15 and TRBJ2-5, with D possibly matching TRBD1 (8 bases). V lost 4 bases and J 3 bases, leaving 18 bases between the germline ends. Germline V lookup: CDR1 LNHNV, CDR2 YYDKDF (reference sequence). The CDR3 consists of 16 residues. CDR3 sequence (DNA): TGTGCCACCAGCAAAGGTTGGACAGGGAGGGAAGAGACCCAGTACTTC. Residues: CATSKGWTGREETQYF.

This chain joins TRBV6-2 or TRBV6-3 and TRBJ2-1; 9 bases are shared with TRBD2. The CDR3 contains 16 residues. Germline V gene lookup returns CDR1 MNHEY and CDR2 SVGEGT. Losses at the gene ends were 4 bases for V and 1 base for J; bases not matched to a gene: 5. The CDR3 DNA is TGTGCCAGCAGTTGGGCGACTAGCGGTTCCTACAATGAGCAGTTCTTC. Translated: CASSWATSGSYNEQFF.